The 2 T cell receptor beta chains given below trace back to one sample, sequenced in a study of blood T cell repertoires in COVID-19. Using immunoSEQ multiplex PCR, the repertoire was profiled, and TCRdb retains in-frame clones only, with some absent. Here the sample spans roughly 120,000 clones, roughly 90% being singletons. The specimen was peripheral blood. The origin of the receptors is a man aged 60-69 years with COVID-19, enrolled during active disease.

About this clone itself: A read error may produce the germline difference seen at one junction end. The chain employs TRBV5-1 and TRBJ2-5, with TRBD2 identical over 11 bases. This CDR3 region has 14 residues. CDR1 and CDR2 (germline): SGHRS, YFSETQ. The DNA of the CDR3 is TGCGCCAGCAGCTTGGCCGGACTAGCGGGTCCCCCCGACTTC. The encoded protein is CASSLAGLAGPPDF. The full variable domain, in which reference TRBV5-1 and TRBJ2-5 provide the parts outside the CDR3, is KAGVTQTPRYLIKTRGQQVTLSCSPISGHRSVSWYQQTPGQGLQFLFEYFSETQRNKGNFPGRFSGRQFSNSRSEMNVSTLELGDSALYLCASSLAGLAGPPDFGPGTRLLVL.

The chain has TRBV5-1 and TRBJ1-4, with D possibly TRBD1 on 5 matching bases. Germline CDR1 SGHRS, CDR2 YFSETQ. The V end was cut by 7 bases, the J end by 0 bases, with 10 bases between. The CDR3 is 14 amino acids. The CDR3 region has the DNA TGCGCCAGCCAACAGGAACCAACTAATGAAAAACTGTTTTTT. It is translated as CASQQEPTNEKLFF. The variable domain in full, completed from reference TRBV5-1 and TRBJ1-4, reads KAGVTQTPRYLIKTRGQQVTLSCSPISGHRSVSWYQQTPGQGLQFLFEYFSETQRNKGNFPGRFSGRQFSNSRSEMNVSTLELGDSALYLCASQQEPTNEKLFFGSGTQLSVL.